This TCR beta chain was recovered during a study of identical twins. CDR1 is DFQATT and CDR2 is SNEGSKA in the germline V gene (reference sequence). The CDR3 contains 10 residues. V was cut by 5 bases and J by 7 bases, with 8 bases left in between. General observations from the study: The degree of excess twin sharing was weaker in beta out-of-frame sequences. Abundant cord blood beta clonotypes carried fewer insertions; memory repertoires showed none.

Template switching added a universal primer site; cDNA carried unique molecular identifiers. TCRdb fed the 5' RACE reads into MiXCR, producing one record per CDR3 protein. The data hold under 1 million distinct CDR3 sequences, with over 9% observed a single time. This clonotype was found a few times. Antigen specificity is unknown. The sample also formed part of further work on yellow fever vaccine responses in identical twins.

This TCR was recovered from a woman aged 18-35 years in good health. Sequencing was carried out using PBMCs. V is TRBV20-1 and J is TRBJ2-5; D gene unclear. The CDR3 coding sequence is TGCAGTGCTCCCTTGGGGACCCAGTACTTC. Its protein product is CSAPLGTQYF.